The T cell receptor beta chain described here comes from a study of T-cell reconstitution after alpha-beta-depleted transplantation in children. CDR1 is MGHRA and CDR2 is YSYEKL in the germline V gene. The germline V and J ends were trimmed by 3 bases and 6 bases, with 7 bases remaining between them. The CDR3 has 12 residues. This clonotype was seen many times. Its antigen is not known. Unique molecular identifiers were incorporated when the TCRbeta library was constructed. TCRdb reprocessed the PCR reads via MiXCR and lists one record per CDR3 protein. Here the sample spans over 200,000 distinct CDR3 sequences, 9.5% to 13% being singletons. Notes on the study in general: As was reported, about two months after transplant, alpha-beta T cells came from several hundred expanded graft clones.

The specimen comprised PBMCs, sampled before TCRalphabeta/CD19-depleted stem cell transplant. This clonotype was sampled from a child less than two years old with acute myeloid leukemia, due to receive a stem cell transplant. The V gene is TRBV4-1, the J gene TRBJ2-3; no clear D. The CDR3 reads CASSHSDDTQYF. The DNA for the CDR3 is TGCGCCAGCAGCCACTCCGATGATACGCAGTATTTT.